Sequencing of this TCR beta chain was carried out in a study of vaccination and CD4 T cells after COVID-19. Treatment reported: roughly 11-day PBMC culture with coronavirus spike peptide pools or control peptides (ViraFEST assay). First, ViraFEST expanded antigen-specific T cells with peptide pools, and next it sequenced the TCRs. The authors swapped half the medium for fresh IL-2 medium on days 3 and 7. The ends were cut back, 4 bases at V and 8 bases at J, with 15 bases in the middle. The CDR3 is 14 residues long. Germline CDR1 reads SGHDN; CDR2 reads FVKESK. Sequenced with the Oncomine TCR Beta short-read assay was DNA taken from cultured CD4+ T cells. TCRdb analysed the PCR reads with MiXCR anew, one entry per CDR3 protein. Altogether 13,000 or so distinct CDR3 sequences are present, roughly 45% being singletons, with the ten largest covering roughly 7.3%. This clonotype was recorded once. Antigen specificity is unknown.

This TCR was sampled from a human donor who had recovered from COVID-19. This sample comprised CD4+ T cells from blood, cultured in vitro, obtained after SARS-CoV-2 vaccination. The chain carries TRBV14 and TRBJ2-1, with a possible D match to TRBD2 (6 bases). CDR3 in amino acids: CASSRDSLRDEQFF. The CDR3 region has the DNA TGTGCCAGCAGCCGGGACTCCCTCAGGGATGAGCAGTTCTTC.